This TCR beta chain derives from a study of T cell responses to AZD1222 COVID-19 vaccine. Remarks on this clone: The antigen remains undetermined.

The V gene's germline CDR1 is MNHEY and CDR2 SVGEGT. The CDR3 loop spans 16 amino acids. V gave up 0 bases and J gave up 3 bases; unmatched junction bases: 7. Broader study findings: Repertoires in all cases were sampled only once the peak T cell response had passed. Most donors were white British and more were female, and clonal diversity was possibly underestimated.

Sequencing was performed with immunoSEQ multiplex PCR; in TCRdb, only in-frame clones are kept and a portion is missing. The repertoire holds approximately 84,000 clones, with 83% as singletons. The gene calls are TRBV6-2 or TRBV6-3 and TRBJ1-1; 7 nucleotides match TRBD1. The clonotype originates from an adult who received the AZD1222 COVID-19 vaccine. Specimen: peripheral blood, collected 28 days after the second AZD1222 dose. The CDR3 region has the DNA TGTGCCAGCAGTTACTCCACGACAGGGCCCTACACTGAAGCTTTCTTT. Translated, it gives CASSYSTTGPYTEAFF.